Reported below is one T cell receptor (beta chain). The CDR3 runs to 16 residues. From germline, CDR1 is SGHRS and CDR2 YFSETQ. Trimming left V 3 bases short and J 3 bases short, with 15 bases between. Profiling relied on immunoSEQ multiplex PCR, and the TCRdb table lists in-frame clones only, not all of them. This sample has 95,000 to 150,000 clones, with about 91% found just once. This record comes from a study of control samples from healthy donors and cancer patients. The sample comprised blood. The chain employs TRBV5-1 and TRBJ2-2; tentatively, D is TRBD1 or TRBD2 (7 bases each). This TCR was sampled from a man in his forties in good health. The CDR3 reads CASSWSQGGYTGELFF. The CDR3 DNA reads as TGCGCCAGCAGCTGGAGCCAGGGGGGGTACACCGGGGAGCTGTTTTTT.